This T cell receptor (beta chain) was sequenced for a study of T cells in localized non-small cell lung cancer. Study-level findings and limits: Greater blood T cell density accompanied longer overall survival. Measurement of T cell clonality placed uninvolved adjacent lung highest, above the level in tumor. Sequencing was restricted to one tumor region; therefore, heterogeneity remains possible. Adjacent lung held a median roughly 50 of the top 100 tumor clones.

With respect to this clone: Antigen: not known.

The CDR3 loop spans 13 amino acids. J lost 4 bases, V lost 7 bases, and 2 bases had no gene match. CDR1 and CDR2 (germline): SGHTA, FQGNSA. TCRdb's copy holds only in-frame clones and misses some; the assay was immunoSEQ multiplex PCR. This table has tens of thousands of clones, roughly nine tenths appearing once. The receptor was isolated from a man aged 35-75 years with stage II squamous cell lung carcinoma. The J gene is TRBJ2-5, the V gene TRBV7-2, with 11 bases that match TRBD2. Sequencing was performed on PBMCs, taken before any cancer treatment. The CDR3 sequence is CASMLAGGETQYF. The CDR3 nucleotides are TGTGCCAGCATGCTAGCGGGAGGAGAGACCCAGTACTTC.